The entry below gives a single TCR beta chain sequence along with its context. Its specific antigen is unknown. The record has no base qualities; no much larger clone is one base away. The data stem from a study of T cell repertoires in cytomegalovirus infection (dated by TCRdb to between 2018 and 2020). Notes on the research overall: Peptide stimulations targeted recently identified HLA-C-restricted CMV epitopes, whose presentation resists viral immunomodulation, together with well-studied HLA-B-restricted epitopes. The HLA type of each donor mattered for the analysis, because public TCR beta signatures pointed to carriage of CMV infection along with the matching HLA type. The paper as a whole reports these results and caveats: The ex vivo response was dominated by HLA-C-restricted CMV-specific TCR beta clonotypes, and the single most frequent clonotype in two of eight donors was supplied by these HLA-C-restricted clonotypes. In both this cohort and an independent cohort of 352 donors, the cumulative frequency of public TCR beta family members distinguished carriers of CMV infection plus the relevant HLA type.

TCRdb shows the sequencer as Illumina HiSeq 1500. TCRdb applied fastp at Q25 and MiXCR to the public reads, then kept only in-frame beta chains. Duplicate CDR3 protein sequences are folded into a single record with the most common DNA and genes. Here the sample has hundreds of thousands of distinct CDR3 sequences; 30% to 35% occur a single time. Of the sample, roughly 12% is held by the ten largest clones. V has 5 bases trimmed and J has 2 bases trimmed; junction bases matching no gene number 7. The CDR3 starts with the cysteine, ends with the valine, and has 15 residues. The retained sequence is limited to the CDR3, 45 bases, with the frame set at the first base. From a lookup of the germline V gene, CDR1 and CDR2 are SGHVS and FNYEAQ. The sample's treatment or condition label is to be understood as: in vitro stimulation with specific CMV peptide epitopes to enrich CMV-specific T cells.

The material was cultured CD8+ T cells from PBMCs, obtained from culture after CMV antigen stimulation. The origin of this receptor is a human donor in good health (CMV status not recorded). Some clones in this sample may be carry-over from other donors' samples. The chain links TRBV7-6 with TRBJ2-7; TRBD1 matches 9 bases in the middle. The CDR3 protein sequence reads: CASSEGTGTTYEQYV. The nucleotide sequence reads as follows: TGTGCCAGCAGCGAAGGGACAGGGACAACCTACGAGCAGTACGTC.